The TCR beta chain under discussion was sequenced for a study of beta chain features in type 1 diabetes. Findings of the study overall: A pattern of fewer insertions and more deletions at VDJ junctions was seen in type 1 diabetes patients. Comparison showed that naive, central memory and Treg TCRB repertoires appeared more similar among patients than among healthy donors.

Donors contributed one heparinised blood draw apiece, averaging roughly 0.12 L. Turning to this clone: Its antigen remains unidentified.

The sequenced template was cDNA made from the entire isolated RNA. The repertoire was sequenced with immunoSEQ multiplex PCR; TCRdb's copy has only in-frame clones and lacks some. This sample carries around 400,000 clones, around 15% of them seen once, and the ten largest clones take roughly 0.019%. Germline CDR1 is SGDLS and CDR2 is YYNGEE. The CDR3 sequence is 15 residues long. With 7 bases removed from V and 5 bases from J, the gap between germline ends came to 19 bases. The receptor comes from a woman aged 18 to 35 in good health. This rearrangement joins TRBV9 to TRBJ2-1, with D perhaps matching TRBD1 (6 bases). Input material: naive CD4+ T cells from blood. DNA of the CDR3: TGTGCCAGCGAAAACACAGGGAGATCGAACAATGAGCAGTTCTTC. It is translated as CASENTGRSNNEQFF.